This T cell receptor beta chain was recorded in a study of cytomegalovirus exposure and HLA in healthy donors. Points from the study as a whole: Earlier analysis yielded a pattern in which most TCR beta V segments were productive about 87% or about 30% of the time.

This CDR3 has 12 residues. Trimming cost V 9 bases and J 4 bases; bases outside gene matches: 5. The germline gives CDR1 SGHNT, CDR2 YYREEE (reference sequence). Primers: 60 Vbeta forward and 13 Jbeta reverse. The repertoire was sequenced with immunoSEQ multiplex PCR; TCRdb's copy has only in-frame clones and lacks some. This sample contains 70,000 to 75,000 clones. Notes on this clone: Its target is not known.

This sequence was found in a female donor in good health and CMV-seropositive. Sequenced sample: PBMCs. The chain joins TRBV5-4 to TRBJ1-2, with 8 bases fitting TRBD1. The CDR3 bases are TGTGCCATCGGCGACAGGGGCTATGGCTACACCTTC. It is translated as CAIGDRGYGYTF.